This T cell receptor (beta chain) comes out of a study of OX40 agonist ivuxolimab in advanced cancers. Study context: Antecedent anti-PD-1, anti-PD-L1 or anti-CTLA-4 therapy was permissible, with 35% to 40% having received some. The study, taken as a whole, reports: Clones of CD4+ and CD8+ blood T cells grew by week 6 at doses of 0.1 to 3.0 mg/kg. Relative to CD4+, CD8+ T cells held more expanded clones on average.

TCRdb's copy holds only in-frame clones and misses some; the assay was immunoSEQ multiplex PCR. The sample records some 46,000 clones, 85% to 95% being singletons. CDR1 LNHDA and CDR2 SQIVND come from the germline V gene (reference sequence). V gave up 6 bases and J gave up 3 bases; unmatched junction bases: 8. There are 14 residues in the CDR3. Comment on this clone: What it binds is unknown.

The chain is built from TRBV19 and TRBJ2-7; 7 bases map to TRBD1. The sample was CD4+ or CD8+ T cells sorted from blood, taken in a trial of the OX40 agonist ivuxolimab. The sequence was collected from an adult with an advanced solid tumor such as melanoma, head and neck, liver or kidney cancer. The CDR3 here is CASRQRDSSYEQYF. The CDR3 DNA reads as TGTGCCAGTAGACAAAGGGACAGCAGCTACGAGCAGTACTTC.